The 32 T cell receptor beta chains below come from one sample, sequenced in a study of Ad26.COV2.S vaccination and SARS-CoV-2 variants. Treatment in this sample: roughly 18 received Ad26.COV2.S at low or high dose, single or two shots; 5 received placebo; per-sample allocation not given. It was on day 63 after the first vaccine or placebo injection that samples were taken. Using immunoSEQ multiplex PCR, the repertoire was profiled, and TCRdb retains in-frame clones only, with some absent. The sample shows around 450,000 clones, about nine tenths of them seen only once. The material sequenced was peripheral blood, taken in a trial of Ad26.COV2.S vaccine versus placebo. These receptors were obtained from a person between 18 and 65 years old who received the Ad26.COV2.S COVID-19 vaccine or a placebo.

V and J are TRBV18 and TRBJ2-7; tentatively, D is TRBD1 (5 bases). The CDR3 runs 18 residues. CDR1 KGHSH and CDR2 LQKENI come from the germline V gene. V was shortened by 1 base and J by 2 bases, with 21 bases between the two germline ends. Here the CDR3 DNA reads TGTGCCAGCTCACCACAAGATTCAACAGGTCCAGGGCCCTACGAGCAGTACTTC. It translates to CASSPQDSTGPGPYEQYF. The variable domain in full, with the rest retrieved from reference TRBV18 and TRBJ2-7, is NAGVMQNPRHLVRRRGQEARLRCSPMKGHSHVYWYRQLPEEGLKFMVYLQKENIIDESGMPKERFSAEFPKEGPSILRIQQVVRGDSAAYFCASSPQDSTGPGPYEQYFGPGTRLTVT.

The V gene is TRBV5-1, the J gene TRBJ2-5, with D possibly called TRBD1 or TRBD2 (6 bases each). CDR3 length: 14 amino acids. Germline V CDR1 and CDR2: SGHRS, YFSETQ. V was trimmed by 0 bases and J by 1 base, leaving 7 bases between them. CDR3 amino acids: CASSLGGAQETQYF. In DNA form, the CDR3 reads TGCGCCAGCAGCTTGGGGGGGGCCCAAGAGACCCAGTACTTC. Together with reference TRBV5-1 and TRBJ2-5, the CDR3 gives the full variable domain: KAGVTQTPRYLIKTRGQQVTLSCSPISGHRSVSWYQQTPGQGLQFLFEYFSETQRNKGNFPGRFSGRQFSNSRSEMNVSTLELGDSALYLCASSLGGAQETQYFGPGTRLLVL.

The chain has TRBV4-3 and TRBJ1-2; TRBD1 aligns across 12 bases. With 0 bases clipped from V and 7 bases from J, the junction kept 3 bases outside the gene matches. Germline values: CDR1 LGHNA, CDR2 YSLEER. This CDR3 contains 15 residues. Written as DNA, the CDR3 is TGCGCCAGCAGCCAAGAGGGACAGGGGGCTGGTGGCTACACCTTC. Encoded protein: CASSQEGQGAGGYTF.

This rearrangement joins TRBV3-1 (or the pseudogene TRBV3-2) to TRBJ2-2; D might be TRBD1 (5 bases). Trimming removed 0 bases at V and 6 bases at J, with 17 bases between. Germline-derived CDR1 and CDR2 are LGHDT and YNNKEL (reference sequence). The CDR3 contains 17 residues. The CDR3 reads CASSQDGAGWISGELFF. In nucleotides, the CDR3 is TGTGCCAGCAGCCAAGATGGGGCAGGATGGATTTCCGGGGAGCTGTTTTTT.

J is TRBJ2-1 and V is TRBV5-5, with D possibly being TRBD1 or TRBD2 (5 bases each). Trimming stripped 4 bases from V and 10 bases from J, with 18 bases between. Germline V lookup: CDR1 SGHKS, CDR2 YYEKEE (reference sequence). The CDR3 totals 14 residues. The CDR3 sequence is CASSRFWDRQEQFF. In DNA, the CDR3 is TGTGCCAGCAGCCGTTTTTGGGACCGGCAGGAGCAGTTCTTC.

This chain links TRBV18 with TRBJ2-5; D gene uncertain. Between the trimmed V and J ends, which lost 4 bases and 0 bases, there was a span of 6 bases. This CDR3 region has 13 residues. Germline V lookup: CDR1 KGHSH, CDR2 LQKENI. DNA of the CDR3: TGTGCCAGCTCACTTTACAACCAAGAGACCCAGTACTTC. Translated, it gives CASSLYNQETQYF.

The J gene is TRBJ1-1, the V gene TRBV12-3 or TRBV12-4, with unresolved D. The CDR3 length is 13 residues. Trimming removed 5 bases from V and 3 bases from J, with 10 bases in between. The DNA of the CDR3 is TGTGCCAGCAGTCGAAGAAGGGACACTGAAGCTTTCTTT. It translates to CASSRRRDTEAFF.

The chain is built from TRBV5-1 and TRBJ2-5, with TRBD1 matching 10 bases. This CDR3 is 16 amino acids long. The V gene end was trimmed by 3 bases and the J gene end by 1 base; junction bases not matched to a gene: 6. The germline gives CDR1 SGHRS, CDR2 YFSETQ. CDR3 amino acids: CASSSGTGDRQETQYF. For the CDR3, the DNA is TGCGCCAGCAGCTCCGGGACAGGGGACCGCCAAGAGACCCAGTACTTC.

The V and J genes are TRBV3-1 (or the pseudogene TRBV3-2) and TRBJ1-5; 7 bases fit TRBD1. The V gene end was trimmed by 1 base and the J gene end by 7 bases; junction bases not matched to a gene: 7. CDR3 length equals 15 residues. Germline CDR1 reads LGHDT; CDR2 reads YNNKEL (reference sequence). DNA for the CDR3: TGTGCCAGCAGCCAAGGGACAGGAGGTGTGCAGCCCCAGCATTTT. Its protein is CASSQGTGGVQPQHF.

The chain carries TRBV6-6 and TRBJ1-2, with 7 bases matching TRBD1. CDR3 length equals 16 residues. Per the germline V gene, CDR1 is MNHNY and CDR2 is SVGAGI (reference sequence). The trim removed 7 bases at V and 3 bases at J, leaving 14 bases unmatched. This chain's CDR3 is CASTKPPLTGDYGYTF. CDR3 DNA sequence: TGTGCCAGCACTAAACCCCCCCTAACAGGGGACTATGGCTACACCTTC.

The V call is TRBV2, the J call TRBJ2-7; D gene unclear. The ends were cut back, 6 bases at V and 3 bases at J, with 9 bases in the middle. The CDR3 is made up of 12 amino acids. Per the germline V gene, CDR1 is SNHLY and CDR2 is FYNNEI. The CDR3 sequence is CASRNRLYEQYF. The CDR3 bases are TGTGCCAGCAGGAATAGACTCTACGAGCAGTACTTC. The full variable domain, rest sourced from reference TRBV2 and TRBJ2-7, is EPEVTQTPSHQVTQMGQEVILRCVPISNHLYFYWYRQILGQKVEFLVSFYNNEISEKSEIFDDQFSVERPDGSNFTLKIRSTKLEDSAMYFCASRNRLYEQYFGPGTRLTVT.

The rearrangement links TRBV7-9 to TRBJ2-7; D is perhaps TRBD2 (6 bases). This CDR3 comprises 12 residues. V gave up 5 bases and J gave up 4 bases, with 9 bases separating them. The germline gives CDR1 SEHNR, CDR2 FQNEAQ (reference sequence). The DNA of the CDR3 is TGTGCCAGCAGCGCGGGACTTTACGAGCAGTACTTC. Translating gives CASSAGLYEQYF.

J is TRBJ2-1 and V is TRBV5-6; D is undetermined. This CDR3 region has 14 residues. Trimming shortened V by 4 bases and J by 0 bases, and 8 bases separated the two germline ends. Germline V lookup: CDR1 SGHDT, CDR2 YYEEEE. CDR3 sequence (DNA): TGTGCCAGCAGCCGTGGTAGCTCCTACAATGAGCAGTTCTTC. Its translation is CASSRGSSYNEQFF.

This rearrangement joins TRBV11-2 to TRBJ1-4; 9 bases are a match to TRBD1. The CDR3 loop spans 15 amino acids. After removal of 5 bases from V and 6 bases from J, the junction contained 7 bases not matched to a gene. Looked up from germline, CDR1 is SGHAT and CDR2 is FQNNGV. The CDR3 region is CASSDTRTGDEKLFF. The CDR3 DNA is TGTGCCAGCAGCGACACCCGGACAGGGGATGAAAAACTGTTTTTT.

Concerning this clone itself: Other DNA sequences from this sample encode an identical CDR3 as well. This sequence joins TRBV5-4 and TRBJ1-1; D is unresolved. The CDR3 runs 13 residues. V dropped 4 bases and J dropped 1 base, with 8 bases sitting between them. Germline V gene lookup returns CDR1 SGHNT and CDR2 YYREEE (reference sequence). The CDR3 coding sequence is TGTGCCAGCAGCAGCCGTCGGAACACTGAAGCTTTCTTT. The encoded protein is CASSSRRNTEAFF. Full variable domain (remainder filled in from reference TRBV5-4 and TRBJ1-1): ETGVTQSPTHLIKTRGQQVTLRCSSQSGHNTVSWYQQALGQGPQFIFQYYREEENGRGNFPPRFSGLQFPNYSSELNVNALELDDSALYLCASSSRRNTEAFFGQGTRLTVV.

J is TRBJ2-3 and V is TRBV4-2, with TRBD2 matching over 7 bases. CDR3 length: 17 residues. Germline CDR1 LGHNA, CDR2 YNFKEQ. The trim removed 3 bases at V and 0 bases at J, leaving 9 bases unmatched. The CDR3 reads CASSHTSSGDSTDTQYF. The CDR3 bases are TGTGCCAGCAGCCATACTTCTAGCGGAGATAGCACAGATACGCAGTATTTT.

The chain is built from TRBV29-1 and TRBJ2-7, with TRBD2 as a possible D gene (6 bases). The CDR3 loop spans 11 amino acids. Trimming removed 4 bases from V and 4 bases from J, with 8 bases in between. The germline V gene has CDR1 SQVTM and CDR2 ANQGSEA. CDR3 sequence: CSVGGGYEQYF. CDR3 DNA sequence: TGCAGCGTTGGTGGGGGGTACGAGCAGTACTTC.

The chain is built from TRBV13 and TRBJ2-1, with D uncertain. V was cut by 3 bases and J by 4 bases, with 4 bases left in between. This CDR3 is built from 12 residues. Per germline, CDR1 PRHDT and CDR2 FYEKMQ (reference sequence). The CDR3: CASSLQYNEQFF. The DNA for the CDR3 is TGTGCCAGCAGCTTGCAGTACAATGAGCAGTTCTTC.

This rearrangement joins TRBV7-8 to TRBJ2-1; D may correspond to TRBD1 or TRBD2 (5 bases each). The V end lost 5 bases, the J end lost 5 bases, and 16 bases lay between the germline ends. The CDR3 runs to 15 residues. Per the germline V gene, CDR1 is SGHVS and CDR2 is FQNEAQ. CDR3 in amino acids: CASSTGPPGHNEQFF. The CDR3 DNA sequence: TGTGCCAGCAGCACGGGACCCCCAGGACACAATGAGCAGTTCTTC.

This clone was seen only a few times. The CDR3 loop reads CASSFTGVNTEAFF. The CDR3 region has the DNA TGTGCCAGCAGCTTTACAGGGGTTAACACTGAAGCTTTCTTT. The chain uses TRBV11-1 and TRBJ1-1; 7 nucleotides line up with TRBD1. The CDR3 runs to 14 residues. The V gene end was trimmed by 3 bases and the J gene end by 2 bases; junction bases not matched to a gene: 3. Germline V gene sequence: CDR1 SGHAT, CDR2 FQDESV (reference sequence).

The chain couples TRBV28 to TRBJ2-7; D unclear. This CDR3 is built from 14 residues. Per germline, CDR1 MDHEN and CDR2 SYDVKM. Trimming stripped 5 bases from V and 2 bases from J, with 13 bases between. DNA of the CDR3: TGTGCCAGCAGTCTTAGCCCGCGAGCCTACGAGCAGTACTTC. Residues: CASSLSPRAYEQYF.

This clone showed up just once. The chain carries TRBV19 and TRBJ1-2; maybe TRBD1 (6 bases). The CDR3 sequence is 13 residues long. Trimming left V 9 bases short and J 8 bases short, with 19 bases between. Germline V gene data show CDR1 as LNHDA and CDR2 as SQIVND (reference sequence). CDR3 region: CASSPTGLFGYTF. As DNA, the CDR3 is TGTGCCAGCAGTCCGACAGGCTTATTCGGCTACACCTTC.

Only one count was recorded for this clone. V usage is TRBV5-4 and J usage is TRBJ2-5; either TRBD1 or TRBD2 may supply D (6 bases each). With 4 bases removed from V and 4 bases from J, the gap between germline ends came to 23 bases. Germline V gene data show CDR1 as SGHNT and CDR2 as YYREEE (reference sequence). The CDR3 loop spans 17 amino acids. The CDR3 loop reads CASSPGGTSAQGETQYF. The CDR3 DNA reads as TGTGCCAGCAGCCCAGGCGGGACAAGTGCCCAGGGAGAGACCCAGTACTTC.

The chain employs TRBV7-2 and TRBJ2-7; 11 bases fit TRBD2. V lost 2 bases, J lost 0 bases, and 12 bases stayed unmatched. The germline V gene has CDR1 SGHTA and CDR2 FQGNSA. CDR3 length: 19 amino acids. CDR3: CASSLIGLAGKAISYEQYF. For the CDR3, the DNA is TGTGCCAGCAGCTTAATTGGACTAGCGGGTAAAGCGATCTCCTACGAGCAGTACTTC. The full variable domain, with the rest looked up from reference TRBV7-2 and TRBJ2-7, is GAGVSQSPSNKVTEKGKDVELRCDPISGHTALYWYRQSLGQGLEFLIYFQGNSAPDKSGLPSDRFSAERTGGSVSTLTIQRTQQEDSAVYLCASSLIGLAGKAISYEQYFGPGTRLTVT.

The V gene is TRBV18, the J gene TRBJ1-4; the D is unclear. Per the germline V gene, CDR1 is KGHSH and CDR2 is LQKENI. Trimming removed 0 bases from V and 5 bases from J, with 16 bases in between. The CDR3 spans 17 residues. DNA for the CDR3: TGTGCCAGCTCACCACCAAATGGACGTGAAGAAAATGAAAAACTGTTTTTT. This encodes CASSPPNGREENEKLFF.

This chain joins TRBV30 and TRBJ1-1; D is undetermined. CDR3 length: 15 residues. Germline V gene sequence: CDR1 GTSNPN, CDR2 SVGIG (reference sequence). Trimming pared 2 bases from V and 1 base from J, leaving 14 bases between. This chain's CDR3 is CAWSLMGSGNTEAFF. As DNA, the CDR3 is TGTGCCTGGAGTCTTATGGGGTCTGGGAACACTGAAGCTTTCTTT.

Written as DNA, the CDR3 is TGTGCCACCAGCAAATTTACGGGACGAACTAATGAAAAACTGTTTTTT. Translated, it gives CATSKFTGRTNEKLFF. This sequence joins TRBV15 and TRBJ1-4; D may be TRBD1 (5 bases). V lost 4 bases and J lost 1, with 13 bases in between. Germline assignment: CDR1 LNHNV and CDR2 YYDKDF (reference sequence). This CDR3 has 16 amino acids. The variable domain in full, with the rest retrieved from reference TRBV15 and TRBJ1-4, is DAMVIQNPRYQVTQFGKPVTLSCSQTLNHNVMYWYQQKSSQAPKLLFHYYDKDFNNEADTPDNFQSRRPNTSFCFLDIRSPGLGDTAMYLCATSKFTGRTNEKLFFGSGTQLSVL.

The chain carries TRBV10-3 and TRBJ1-5, with TRBD1 identical over 7 bases. From germline, CDR1 is ENHRY and CDR2 SYGVKD. V trimming: 3 bases; J trimming: 6 bases; junction bases outside the gene matches: 5. The length of the CDR3 is 14 residues. This CDR3 is CAISDYRGGQPQHF. CDR3 DNA: TGTGCCATCAGTGATTACAGGGGCGGTCAGCCCCAGCATTTT.

The chain uses TRBV20-1 and TRBJ1-3; D not certain. The CDR3 is made up of 14 amino acids. Germline CDR1 is DFQATT and CDR2 is SNEGSKA (reference sequence). V was clipped by 3 bases and J by 4 bases, with 13 bases between them. CDR3 amino acids: CSASLEGLGNTIYF. The CDR3 DNA follows: TGCAGTGCTAGTTTAGAAGGGCTCGGAAACACCATATATTTT.

In this sample, this clone turned up once. The CDR3 bases are TGTGCCAGCTCACCAAGCGGGAGACCTACCGGGGTGCAGTTCTTC. The encoded protein is CASSPSGRPTGVQFF. This chain connects TRBV18 to TRBJ2-1; 8 bases fit TRBD2. Germline V gene data show CDR1 as KGHSH and CDR2 as LQKENI. The CDR3 is made up of 15 amino acids. The junction had 12 bases not matched to a gene; V was cut back by 2 bases and J by 12 bases.

In this sample, this clone turned up once. The CDR3 is CATTIGVPGSGNTIYF. The CDR3 DNA follows: TGTGCGACCACCATCGGGGTTCCCGGGAGTGGAAACACCATATATTTT. V usage is TRBV25-1 and J usage is TRBJ1-3; D call uncertain. The CDR3 is 16 residues long. The V gene's germline CDR1 is MGHDK and CDR2 SYGVNS.

J is TRBJ1-1 and V is TRBV29-1, with a weak D call TRBD1 (6 bases). V gave up 2 bases and J gave up 0 bases, with 22 bases separating them. CDR3 size: 18 residues. Germline V gives CDR1 SQVTM, CDR2 ANQGSEA. The CDR3 region is CSVERAGVSPIVNTEAFF. CDR3 sequence (DNA): TGCAGCGTTGAAAGGGCAGGGGTTTCGCCAATCGTGAACACTGAAGCTTTCTTT.